The entry below describes one T cell receptor beta chain. These data originate in a study of blood T cell repertoires in COVID-19. Study-wide background: Some COVID-19 samples were acute and others convalescent; all came from the United States, Italy and Spain. Sources were T cells, B-cell-depleted T cells, or PBMCs; the material itself was cDNA or gDNA.

Between the trimmed V and J ends, which lost 7 bases and 5 bases, there was a span of 14 bases. CDR1 is MNHNY and CDR2 is SVGAGI in the germline V gene (reference sequence). This CDR3 comprises 13 residues. In the original processing: Counts of nucleated cells, estimated from reference gene primer amplification, were obtained. Profiled with immunoSEQ multiplex PCR; TCRdb holds only in-frame clones, not every one. That table supplies the V and J calls and clone size; D and trimming were determined from the DNA. There are 170,000 or so clones in the sample; around 86% occur only once, and 2.7% lies in the top ten.

The J gene is TRBJ1-2, the V gene TRBV6-6; D is uncertain. The specimen sequenced was peripheral blood. This TCR derives from a middle-aged man with active or convalescent COVID-19. The CDR3, as DNA: TGTGCCAGCACCAGTCAAGTTTTGTATGGCTACACCTTC. Amino acid sequence: CASTSQVLYGYTF.